This T cell receptor (beta chain) stems from a study of metastatic and nonmetastatic thyroid tumors. Study context: Malignant thyroid and benign thyroid patients provided blood and tumor or nodule tissue whose repertoires were compared. General study points: When malignant thyroid tumors were compared with benign nodules, TCR beta diversity was reportedly significantly higher in the malignant tumors. This held in both blood and tumor samples.

All patients were treatment-naive before thyroid surgery. Trimming at V came to 7 bases and at J to 4 bases, leaving 8 bases not matched to a gene. The CDR3 is made up of 15 amino acids. Per germline, CDR1 MNHNS and CDR2 SASEGT. With MiXCR, TCRdb reprocessed the PCR reads. Found here are 32,000 or so clones, roughly 17% of them singletons; the top ten hold less than 7.5%. This clone was recorded at least ten times. Its antigen is still unknown. The chain recombines TRBV6-1 with TRBJ1-5; 9 bases agree with TRBD1. The clonotype comes from a male donor with papillary thyroid cancer or a benign thyroid nodule (not recorded which). Some clones in this sample may be carry-over from other donors' samples. Input material: blood. The CDR3 bases are TGTGCCAGCACTATCGACAGGGGGGTTAATCAGCCCCAGCATTTT. Translation gives CASTIDRGVNQPQHF.